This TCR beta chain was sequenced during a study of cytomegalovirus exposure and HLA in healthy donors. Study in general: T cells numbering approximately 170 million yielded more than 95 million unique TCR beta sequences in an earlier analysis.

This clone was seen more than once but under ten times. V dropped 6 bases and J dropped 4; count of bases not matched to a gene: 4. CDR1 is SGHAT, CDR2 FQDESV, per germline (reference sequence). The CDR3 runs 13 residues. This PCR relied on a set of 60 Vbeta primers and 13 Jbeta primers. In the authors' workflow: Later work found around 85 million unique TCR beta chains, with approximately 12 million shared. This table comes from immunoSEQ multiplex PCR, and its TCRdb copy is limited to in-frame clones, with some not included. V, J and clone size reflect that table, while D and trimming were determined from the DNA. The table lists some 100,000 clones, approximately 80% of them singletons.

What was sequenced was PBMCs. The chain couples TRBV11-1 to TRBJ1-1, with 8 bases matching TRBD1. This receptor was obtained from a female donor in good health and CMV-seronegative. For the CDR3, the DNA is TGTGCCAGCAGATTTACAGGGGGCACTGAAGCTTTCTTT. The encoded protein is CASRFTGGTEAFF.